This passage covers 10 T cell receptor beta chains from one sample sequenced in a study of blood T cell repertoires in COVID-19. The protocol was immunoSEQ multiplex PCR, while the TCRdb copy is restricted to in-frame clones and leaves out a portion. The repertoire holds around 110,000 clones, about 93% seen once, with under 1.5% in the top ten. The specimen was peripheral blood. These receptors originate from a woman aged 25 to 39 with acute or convalescent COVID-19.

This clone was recorded a few times. The V call is TRBV19, the J call TRBJ2-7, with D possibly being TRBD1 (5 bases). From germline, CDR1 is LNHDA and CDR2 SQIVND (reference sequence). With 5 bases removed from V and 4 bases from J, the gap between germline ends came to 15 bases. The CDR3 is made up of 14 amino acids. The CDR3 nucleotides are TGTGCCAGTAGTCCCCAGGTGGGGCTGTACGAGCAGTACTTC. Translation: CASSPQVGLYEQYF.

This chain uses TRBV27 with TRBJ2-1, with 12 positions matching TRBD2. Germline V gives CDR1 MNHEY, CDR2 SMNVEV (reference sequence). V was pared by 5 bases and J by 5 bases, with 4 bases of the junction left unmatched. This CDR3 spans 15 amino acids. The CDR3 loop reads CASSLWTSGNNEQFF. The DNA of the CDR3 is TGTGCCAGCAGTCTGTGGACTAGCGGGAACAATGAGCAGTTCTTC.

DNA of the CDR3: TGCGCCAGCAGCTGGGGAGGTCCACGCAGGGAGTGCACCTTC. It is translated as CASSWGGPRRECTF. This chain uses TRBV5-1 with TRBJ1-2; D perhaps matches TRBD1 (5 bases). CDR1 and CDR2 from the germline V gene are SGHRS and YFSETQ. The CDR3 is 14 amino acids. V gave up 3 bases and J gave up 13 bases, with 22 bases separating them.

The genes are TRBV2 and TRBJ1-5, with 7 bases that match TRBD1. The CDR3 sequence is 15 residues long. V was pared by 6 bases and J by 0 bases, with 5 bases of the junction left unmatched. Germline CDR1 reads SNHLY; CDR2 reads FYNNEI. The CDR3 DNA follows: TGTGCCAGCAGCCGGGACAGACATAGCAATCAGCCCCAGCATTTT. It is translated as CASSRDRHSNQPQHF.

The chain has TRBV6-5 and TRBJ2-7; weak D call: TRBD1 (5 bases). Germline V gene lookup returns CDR1 MNHEY and CDR2 SVGAGI. This CDR3 contains 15 residues. The V gene lost 4 bases and the J gene lost 4 bases, with 17 bases spanning the gap. Here the CDR3 DNA reads TGTGCCAGCAGTTTGGGGCGACAGATCCATTACGAGCAGTACTTC. As protein: CASSLGRQIHYEQYF.

The CDR3 spells CASSQVAGNTIYF. CDR3 DNA: TGTGCCAGCAGCCAAGTGGCAGGAAACACCATATATTTT. The J gene is TRBJ1-3, the V gene TRBV3-1 (or the pseudogene TRBV3-2); no clear D. Deletions cut 1 base from V and 4 bases from J, with 5 bases between. CDR1 and CDR2 from the germline V gene are LGHDT and YNNKEL (reference sequence). The CDR3 is 13 amino acids.

The gene calls are TRBV27 and TRBJ1-1, with TRBD1 as a possible D gene (6 bases). Trimming removed 0 bases from V and 0 bases from J, with 14 bases in between. This CDR3 is 17 amino acids long. CDR1 is MNHEY, CDR2 SMNVEV, per germline (reference sequence). CDR3 residues: CASSLSWAGAVNTEAFF. The CDR3 DNA is TGTGCCAGCAGTTTATCGTGGGCAGGGGCCGTGAACACTGAAGCTTTCTTT.

This chain joins TRBV2 and TRBJ2-2, with D perhaps TRBD1 (5 bases). The germline CDR1 and CDR2 sequences are SNHLY and FYNNEI. The CDR3 totals 14 residues. V shed 5 bases and J shed 4 bases, with 11 bases lying between them. The CDR3 loop is CASSQDRSTGELFF. DNA of the CDR3: TGTGCCAGCAGTCAAGACAGATCCACCGGGGAGCTGTTTTTT.

The V gene is TRBV7-9, the J gene TRBJ1-5; D possibly corresponds to TRBD1 (5 bases). Trimming removed 5 bases at V and 4 bases at J, with 9 bases between. Germline V gene lookup returns CDR1 SEHNR and CDR2 FQNEAQ (reference sequence). The CDR3 consists of 13 residues. The CDR3: CASSPGENQPQHF. For the CDR3, the DNA is TGTGCCAGCAGCCCGGGGGAAAATCAGCCCCAGCATTTT.

This clone showed up just once. The V call is TRBV6-5, the J call TRBJ2-3, with a possible D match to TRBD2 (7 bases). The germline V gene encodes CDR1 MNHEY and CDR2 SVGAGI. The length of the CDR3 is 14 residues. V lost 0 bases to trimming and J lost 7 bases, with 11 bases between them. DNA for the CDR3: TGTGCCAGCAGTTACTCGGGGGGGGCGAATACGCAGTATTTT. Amino acid sequence: CASSYSGGANTQYF.